This TCR beta chain was sequenced in a study of blood T cell repertoires in COVID-19. Study as a whole: PBMCs, B-cell-depleted T cells, or T cells provided the cDNA or gDNA that made up the material.

Trimming pared 3 bases from V and 7 bases from J, leaving 12 bases between. Looked up from germline, CDR1 is SQVTM and CDR2 is ANQGSEA. The CDR3 sequence is 12 residues long. Original processing notes: Amplified reference gene primers provided the basis for estimating nucleated cell counts. Assay: immunoSEQ multiplex PCR; the TCRdb copy retains only in-frame clones and omits some. V, J and clone size were drawn from that table, and D and trimming were deduced from the DNA. Of 150,000 to 200,000 clones in the sample, 80% to 90% are singletons; the top ten hold roughly 8.6%. Sequenced sample: peripheral blood. The origin of this receptor is a man between 60 and 70 years old with acute or convalescent COVID-19. The V and J genes are TRBV29-1 and TRBJ1-2, with D possibly matching TRBD1 (5 bases). The CDR3 is CSVDRGGGGYTF. For the CDR3, the DNA is TGCAGCGTTGATAGGGGAGGCGGTGGCTACACCTTC. The whole variable domain, filled in from reference TRBV29-1 and TRBJ1-2, reads SAVISQKPSRDICQRGTSLTIQCQVDSQVTMMFWYRQQPGQSLTLIATANQGSEATYESGFVIDKFPISRPNLTFSTLTVSNMSPEDSSIYLCSVDRGGGGYTFGSGTRLTVV.